Listed here are 27 T cell receptor beta chains from one sample, sequenced in a study of cytomegalovirus exposure and HLA in healthy donors. With 60 Vbeta and 13 Jbeta primers, the PCR was carried out. This table comes from immunoSEQ multiplex PCR, and its TCRdb copy is limited to in-frame clones, with some not included. The table has under 250,000 clones, 82% seen once; the top ten hold roughly 6%. Sequences were obtained from PBMCs. The receptors originated from a man in his forties or fifties in good health and CMV-seropositive.

This rearrangement joins TRBV9 to TRBJ2-1; 13 nucleotides line up with TRBD2. V lost 0 bases and J lost 4; bases outside the gene matches: 7. CDR3 length equals 18 residues. Germline V lookup: CDR1 SGDLS, CDR2 YYNGEE. CDR3 sequence: CASSVEGGGLAGYNEQFF. Here the CDR3 DNA reads TGTGCCAGCAGCGTAGAGGGGGGGGGACTAGCGGGGTACAATGAGCAGTTCTTC.

To note about this clone: The same CDR3 can be traced to other DNA sequences in this sample. The chain employs TRBV7-8 and TRBJ1-1, with TRBD1 identical over 8 bases. The CDR3 covers 15 residues. The germline V gene has CDR1 SGHVS and CDR2 FQNEAQ. With V trimmed by 1 base and J by 1 base, 2 bases remained unmatched. As DNA, the CDR3 is TGTGCCAGCAGCTTAGTTACAGGGGGGAACACTGAAGCTTTCTTT. It yields the protein CASSLVTGGNTEAFF.

V is TRBV7-9 and J is TRBJ2-7, with 10 bases identical to TRBD1. The germline CDR1 and CDR2 sequences are SEHNR and FQNEAQ (reference sequence). The CDR3 is 14 residues long. V lost 5 bases and J lost 4; bases outside the gene matches: 5. As DNA, the CDR3 is TGTGCCAGCAGCGTGGGGACAGGGGTATACGAGCAGTACGTC. Translation: CASSVGTGVYEQYV.

CDR3: CASSEATSYEQYV. In nucleotides, the CDR3 is TGTGCCAGCAGTGAAGCGACTTCCTACGAGCAGTACGTC. The chain uses TRBV2 and TRBJ2-7; D unclear. The V end lost 0 bases, the J end lost 1 base, and 4 bases lay between the germline ends. The V gene's germline CDR1 is SNHLY and CDR2 FYNNEI. The CDR3 runs to 13 residues.

V and J are TRBV7-3 and TRBJ2-3; perhaps TRBD1 as D (7 bases). CDR3 length equals 16 residues. Trimming pared 0 bases from V and 5 bases from J, leaving 15 bases between. Germline CDR1 reads SGHTA; CDR2 reads FQGTGA. CDR3 sequence (DNA): TGTGCCAGCAGCTTAACGGTGGACAGGAGGGGAGATACGCAGTATTTT. Amino acids: CASSLTVDRRGDTQYF.

The chain employs TRBV28 and TRBJ1-4; weak D call: TRBD1 (6 bases). Germline V gene sequence: CDR1 MDHEN, CDR2 SYDVKM. The V end lost 4 bases, the J end lost 4 bases, and 13 bases lay between the germline ends. The CDR3 loop spans 15 amino acids. DNA of the CDR3: TGTGCCAGCAGTTCCCCAGGGGAGGGTAATGAAAAACTGTTTTTT. It translates to CASSSPGEGNEKLFF. The variable domain in full, with the rest retrieved from reference TRBV28 and TRBJ1-4, is DVKVTQSSRYLVKRTGEKVFLECVQDMDHENMFWYRQDPGLGLRLIYFSYDVKMKEKGDIPEGYSVSREKKERFSLILESASTNQTSMYLCASSSPGEGNEKLFFGSGTQLSVL.

This chain links TRBV29-1 with TRBJ1-5; D may be TRBD1 (5 bases). The CDR3 runs 12 residues. Per the germline V gene, CDR1 is SQVTM and CDR2 is ANQGSEA. V lost 4 bases, J lost 3 bases, and 7 bases lay in between. Here the CDR3 reads CSVGGLNQPQHF. The CDR3, as DNA: TGCAGCGTTGGGGGACTCAATCAGCCCCAGCATTTT.

The J gene is TRBJ2-7, the V gene TRBV2; unclear D gene. V gave up 0 bases and J gave up 5 bases, with 8 bases separating them. Germline lookup yields CDR1 SNHLY and CDR2 FYNNEI. The CDR3 sequence is 13 residues long. The CDR3 sequence is CASSEALAHEQYF. Here the CDR3 DNA reads TGTGCCAGCAGTGAAGCCTTGGCCCACGAGCAGTACTTC.

J is TRBJ1-5 and V is TRBV21-1; the DNA was not compared with TRBD1, the D call given in the table. TRBV21-1 is reported as a pseudogene. The CDR3 totals 14 residues. The CDR3 DNA reads TGTGCCAGCAGTACGGGACAGGTTTATCAGCCCCAGCATTTT. Translating gives CASSTGQVYQPQHF.

This clone was counted only a few times. The sample contains more than one DNA sequence encoding this CDR3. The chain uses TRBV7-9 and TRBJ1-1; weak D call: TRBD1 (5 bases). V dropped 3 bases and J dropped 1 base, with 9 bases sitting between them. This CDR3 is built from 14 residues. Germline V CDR1 and CDR2: SEHNR, FQNEAQ (reference sequence). CDR3 DNA sequence: TGTGCCAGCAGCTTGAACCAGGGGAACACTGAAGCTTTCTTT. Protein product: CASSLNQGNTEAFF.

The rearrangement uses TRBV15 and TRBJ2-6; D perhaps matches TRBD2 (5 bases). Trimming left V 5 bases short and J 3 bases short, with 14 bases between. This CDR3 has 16 residues. Germline CDR1 and CDR2: LNHNV and YYDKDF (reference sequence). The CDR3 is CATSSPGEIGANVLTF. DNA of the CDR3: TGTGCCACCAGCTCGCCCGGGGAGATTGGGGCCAACGTCCTGACTTTC. Drawing the rest from reference TRBV15 and TRBJ2-6, the complete variable domain is DAMVIQNPRYQVTQFGKPVTLSCSQTLNHNVMYWYQQKSSQAPKLLFHYYDKDFNNEADTPDNFQSRRPNTSFCFLDIRSPGLGDTAMYLCATSSPGEIGANVLTFGAGSRLTVL.

J is TRBJ2-7 and V is TRBV28; the match to TRBD1 covers 8 bases. V lost 6 bases and J lost 3; bases outside the gene matches: 10. The CDR3 is 15 residues long. Germline V lookup: CDR1 MDHEN, CDR2 SYDVKM. The CDR3 spells CASSLGQGNYYEQYF. CDR3 bases: TGTGCCAGCAGCCTCGGACAGGGAAATTACTACGAGCAGTACTTC.

This clone was found once. The gene calls are TRBV18 and TRBJ1-6, with D tentatively TRBD1 (5 bases). Germline V gene lookup returns CDR1 KGHSH and CDR2 LQKENI. V was cut by 1 base and J by 10 bases, with 17 bases left in between. CDR3 length equals 16 residues. CDR3 residues: CASSPRGAPSGSPLHF. In DNA form, the CDR3 reads TGTGCCAGCTCACCACGTGGGGCCCCCAGCGGGTCACCCCTCCACTTT. The full variable domain, rest sourced from reference TRBV18 and TRBJ1-6, is NAGVMQNPRHLVRRRGQEARLRCSPMKGHSHVYWYRQLPEEGLKFMVYLQKENIIDESGMPKERFSAEFPKEGPSILRIQQVVRGDSAAYFCASSPRGAPSGSPLHFGNGTRLTVT.

This clone has only a few counts. This chain links TRBV7-6 with TRBJ2-2; TRBD2 matches 8 bases. Per the germline V gene, CDR1 is SGHVS and CDR2 is FNYEAQ. V trimming: 1 base; J trimming: 6 bases; junction bases outside the gene matches: 13. The CDR3 spans 18 residues. The CDR3: CASSLDSEAGTRAGELFF. The CDR3 bases are TGTGCCAGCAGCTTAGACTCCGAGGCGGGGACTAGAGCCGGGGAGCTGTTTTTT.

The chain is built from TRBV5-1 and TRBJ2-3, with 11 bases aligning to TRBD2. Germline V CDR1 and CDR2: SGHRS, YFSETQ. The CDR3 is 16 amino acids. J was trimmed by 2 bases and V by 4 bases; bases with no gene match: 6. The CDR3 loop reads CASSARTSGFTDTQYF. CDR3 DNA: TGCGCCAGCAGCGCTAGGACTAGCGGGTTCACAGATACGCAGTATTTT.

This clone occurred once. V is TRBV11-2 and J is TRBJ2-1, with 7 bases identical to TRBD2. The CDR3 spans 15 residues. J gave up 4 bases and V 6 bases, and 9 bases lay outside the gene matches. Germline loops: CDR1 SGHAT, CDR2 FQNNGV. The CDR3 region is CASSQGSGEYNEQFF. The CDR3 coding sequence is TGTGCCAGCAGTCAAGGAAGCGGGGAGTACAATGAGCAGTTCTTC. The full variable domain, completed using reference TRBV11-2 and TRBJ2-1, is EAGVAQSPRYKIIEKRQSVAFWCNPISGHATLYWYQQILGQGPKLLIQFQNNGVVDDSQLPKDRFSAERLKGVDSTLKIQPAKLEDSAVYLCASSQGSGEYNEQFFGPGTRLTVL.

The rearrangement links TRBV6-6 to TRBJ2-3; weak D call: TRBD2 (6 bases). Trimming removed 7 bases at V and 3 bases at J, with 14 bases between. The CDR3 is 14 amino acids. Germline V gives CDR1 MNHNY, CDR2 SVGAGI (reference sequence). As DNA, the CDR3 is TGTGCCAGCACCCGTCCGGGGAGGACAGATACGCAGTATTTT. Its protein product is CASTRPGRTDTQYF.

The chain recombines TRBV6-5 with TRBJ2-3; maybe TRBD2 (6 bases). Between the trimmed V and J ends, which lost 5 bases and 2 bases, there was a span of 11 bases. There are 14 residues in the CDR3. CDR1 MNHEY and CDR2 SVGAGI come from the germline V gene. The CDR3 DNA sequence: TGTGCCAGCAGTCTTAGCGGAGTCACAGATACGCAGTATTTT. Its protein is CASSLSGVTDTQYF.

The V gene is TRBV27, the J gene TRBJ2-1, with 8 bases identical to TRBD2. Per germline, CDR1 MNHEY and CDR2 SMNVEV (reference sequence). This CDR3 region has 15 residues. V was pared by 2 bases and J by 7 bases, with 7 bases of the junction left unmatched. The CDR3: CASSLPGLDVNEQFF. Written as DNA, the CDR3 is TGTGCCAGCAGTTTACCGGGACTAGATGTGAATGAGCAGTTCTTC.

The chain has TRBV27 and TRBJ2-4, with D perhaps TRBD2 (5 bases). Germline CDR1 and CDR2: MNHEY and SMNVEV (reference sequence). V was shortened by 4 bases and J by 8 bases, with 21 bases between the two germline ends. The CDR3 runs 16 residues. CDR3 protein: CASSSTQHGRGYIQYF. CDR3 in DNA: TGTGCCAGCAGTTCCACCCAACATGGTAGAGGGTACATTCAGTACTTC.

This clone showed up just once. The J gene is TRBJ2-3, the V gene TRBV5-4, with 11 bases matching TRBD2. Trimming removed 4 bases from V and 1 base from J; junction bases left unmatched: 8. The CDR3 sequence is 17 residues long. Germline V gives CDR1 SGHNT, CDR2 YYREEE (reference sequence). CDR3 loop: CASSPLAGGRGTDTQYF. CDR3 DNA sequence: TGTGCCAGCAGCCCATTAGCGGGAGGGAGGGGCACAGATACGCAGTATTTT.

The rearrangement links TRBV6-1 to TRBJ2-7; 7 bases fit TRBD2. The CDR3 has 13 residues. V gave up 4 bases and J gave up 5 bases; unmatched junction bases: 5. In germline, CDR1 is MNHNS, CDR2 SASEGT. CDR3 protein: CASSARENHEQYF. In DNA, the CDR3 is TGTGCCAGCAGTGCGCGGGAGAACCACGAGCAGTACTTC.

This clone has a handful of counts. This chain connects TRBV19 to TRBJ1-3, with TRBD1 matching over 9 bases. V was clipped by 4 bases and J by 3 bases; unmatched bases: 4. In germline, CDR1 is LNHDA, CDR2 SQIVND (reference sequence). This CDR3 has 15 amino acids. This chain's CDR3 is CASSTTGGIGNTIYF. The CDR3 coding sequence is TGTGCCAGTAGTACTACAGGGGGCATTGGAAACACCATATATTTT.

The chain is built from TRBV30 and TRBJ2-6; D unclear. The length of the CDR3 is 17 residues. The germline V and J ends were trimmed by 0 bases and 0 bases, with 12 bases remaining between them. CDR1 and CDR2 from the germline V gene are GTSNPN and SVGIG (reference sequence). In nucleotides, the CDR3 is TGTGCCTGGAGTGTGGGCAGGTTTTCCTCTGGGGCCAACGTCCTGACTTTC. Amino acid sequence: CAWSVGRFSSGANVLTF. The whole variable domain, filled in from reference TRBV30 and TRBJ2-6, reads SQTIHQWPATLVQPVGSPLSLECTVEGTSNPNLYWYRQAAGRGLQLLFYSVGIGQISSEVPQNLSASRPQDRQFILSSKKLLLSDSGFYLCAWSVGRFSSGANVLTFGAGSRLTVL.

This chain links TRBV7-2 with TRBJ2-5, with 7 bases lining up with TRBD1. The CDR3 contains 16 residues. V lost 1 base and J lost 3; bases outside the gene matches: 8. Germline lookup yields CDR1 SGHTA and CDR2 FQGNSA. As DNA, the CDR3 is TGTGCCAGCAGCTTAGGGGCAGGGGGACATAAAGAGACCCAGTACTTC. It specifies CASSLGAGGHKETQYF. Together with reference TRBV7-2 and TRBJ2-5, the CDR3 gives the full variable domain: GAGVSQSPSNKVTEKGKDVELRCDPISGHTALYWYRQSLGQGLEFLIYFQGNSAPDKSGLPSDRFSAERTGGSVSTLTIQRTQQEDSAVYLCASSLGAGGHKETQYFGPGTRLLVL.

The chain uses TRBV9 and TRBJ1-4; unclear D gene. Germline CDR1 and CDR2: SGDLS and YYNGEE. Deletions cut 1 base from V and 7 bases from J, with 14 bases between. The CDR3 sequence is 15 residues long. CDR3 loop: CASSVWGTAGEKLFF. The CDR3 DNA reads TGTGCCAGCAGCGTATGGGGAACCGCGGGTGAAAAACTGTTTTTT.

This clone was counted once. V is TRBV18 and J is TRBJ2-1; 8 bases are shared with TRBD2. Germline lookup yields CDR1 KGHSH and CDR2 LQKENI. The CDR3 length is 14 residues. V lost 6 bases and J lost 8; bases outside the gene matches: 9. CDR3 sequence (DNA): TGTGCCAGCTCCCCGGGACTAGACTCCCATGAGCAGTTCTTC. Translated: CASSPGLDSHEQFF. The variable domain in full, with the rest retrieved from reference TRBV18 and TRBJ2-1, is NAGVMQNPRHLVRRRGQEARLRCSPMKGHSHVYWYRQLPEEGLKFMVYLQKENIIDESGMPKERFSAEFPKEGPSILRIQQVVRGDSAAYFCASSPGLDSHEQFFGPGTRLTVL.